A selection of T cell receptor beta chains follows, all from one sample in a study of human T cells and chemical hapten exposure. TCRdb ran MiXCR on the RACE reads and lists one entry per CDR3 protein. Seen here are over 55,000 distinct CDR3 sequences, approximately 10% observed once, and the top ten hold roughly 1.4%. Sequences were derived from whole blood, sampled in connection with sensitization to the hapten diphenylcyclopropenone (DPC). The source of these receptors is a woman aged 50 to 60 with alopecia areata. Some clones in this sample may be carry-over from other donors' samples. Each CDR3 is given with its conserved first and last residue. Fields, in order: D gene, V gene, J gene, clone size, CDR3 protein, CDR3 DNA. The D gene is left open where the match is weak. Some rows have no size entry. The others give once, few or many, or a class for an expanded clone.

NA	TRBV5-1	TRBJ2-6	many	CASSLPLTVSLSGANVLTF	TGCGCCAGCAGCTTACCGTTGACAGTCTCCCTCTCTGGGGCCAACGTCCTGACTTTC
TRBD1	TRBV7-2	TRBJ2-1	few	CASSLAQGAGNEQFF	TGTGCCAGCAGCTTAGCTCAGGGGGCTGGCAATGAGCAGTTCTTC
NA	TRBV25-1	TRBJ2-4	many	CASSGGTVVAKNIQYF	TGTGCCAGCAGTGGAGGGACGGTGGTAGCCAAAAACATTCAGTACTTC
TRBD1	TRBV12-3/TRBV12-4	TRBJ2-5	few	CASSLARQGVGETQYF	TGTGCCAGCAGTTTAGCTAGACAGGGGGTGGGCGAGACCCAGTACTTC
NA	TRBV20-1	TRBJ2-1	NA	CSAPTAGGVFSYNEQFF	TGCAGTGCCCCAACCGCCGGGGGTGTTTTCTCCTACAATGAGCAGTTCTTC
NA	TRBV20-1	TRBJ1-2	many	CSAPHSLGYTF	TGCAGTGCGCCACATTCTCTTGGCTACACCTTC
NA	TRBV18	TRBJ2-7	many	CASSKSRGPEQYF	TGTGCCAGCTCAAAATCACGGGGCCCCGAGCAGTACTTC
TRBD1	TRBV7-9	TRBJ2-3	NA	CASSPGTGGWGQYF	TGTGCCAGCAGCCCCGGAACAGGGGGCTGGGGGCAGTATTTT
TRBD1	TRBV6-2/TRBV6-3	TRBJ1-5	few	CASSNDRAAQPQHF	TGTGCCAGCAGCAACGACAGGGCGGCTCAGCCCCAGCATTTT
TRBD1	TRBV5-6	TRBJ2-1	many	CASSLETFPGGHNEQFF	TGTGCCAGCAGCTTGGAGACTTTCCCAGGGGGCCACAATGAGCAGTTCTTC
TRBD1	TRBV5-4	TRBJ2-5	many	CASSDRGQETQYF	TGTGCCAGCAGCGACAGGGGCCAAGAGACCCAGTACTTC
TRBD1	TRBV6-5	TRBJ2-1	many	CASSRQTGVKGEQFF	TGTGCCAGCAGCCGACAGACAGGGGTGAAGGGTGAGCAGTTCTTC
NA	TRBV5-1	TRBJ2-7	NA	CASSSGGSEQYF	TGCGCCAGCAGCTCCGGGGGTAGCGAGCAGTACTTC
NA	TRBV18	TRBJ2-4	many	CASSPQSQDPMVQYF	TGTGCCAGCTCACCACAGTCACAGGACCCCATGGTTCAGTACTTC
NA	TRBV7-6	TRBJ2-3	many	CASSLALAADTQYF	TGTGCCAGCAGCTTAGCCCTAGCCGCAGATACGCAGTATTTT
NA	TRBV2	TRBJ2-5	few	CASSDGETQYF	TGTGCCAGCAGTGATGGAGAGACCCAGTACTTC
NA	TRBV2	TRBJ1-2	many	CASSETNYGYTF	TGTGCCAGCAGTGAGACAAATTATGGCTACACCTTC
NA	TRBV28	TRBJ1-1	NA	CASSSRPNTEVFF	TGTGCCAGCAGCTCCCGCCCAAACACTGAAGTTTTCTTT
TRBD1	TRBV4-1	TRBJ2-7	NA	CASSYKITGDYEQYF	TGCGCCAGCAGTTACAAAATTACAGGGGACTACGAGCAGTACTTC
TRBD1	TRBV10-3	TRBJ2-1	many	CAISTGQGSYNEQFF	TGTGCCATCAGTACCGGACAGGGTTCCTACAATGAGCAGTTCTTC
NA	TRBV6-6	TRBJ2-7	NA	CASRGQKFYEQYF	TGTGCCAGCAGAGGACAGAAATTCTACGAGCAGTACTTC
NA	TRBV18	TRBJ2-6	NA	CASSPRPQSSGANVLTF	TGTGCCAGCTCACCACGCCCACAGAGCTCTGGGGCCAACGTCCTGACTTTC
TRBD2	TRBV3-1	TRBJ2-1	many	CASSQDRGLGGEQFF	TGTGCCAGCAGCCAAGATAGGGGACTAGGGGGTGAGCAGTTCTTC
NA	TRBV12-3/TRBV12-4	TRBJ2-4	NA	CASSFRGMGKNIQYF	TGTGCCAGCAGTTTCCGGGGTATGGGCAAAAACATTCAGTACTTC
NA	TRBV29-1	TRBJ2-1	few	CSVEGTASYNEQFF	TGCAGCGTTGAAGGGACGGCTTCCTACAATGAGCAGTTCTTC
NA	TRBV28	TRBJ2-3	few	CASLLLGDTQYF	TGTGCCAGCCTCCTCCTGGGGGATACGCAGTATTTT
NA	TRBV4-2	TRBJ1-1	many	CASSQDRRGPGRNTEAFF	TGTGCCAGCAGCCAAGATAGGCGGGGGCCTGGCCGGAACACTGAAGCTTTCTTT
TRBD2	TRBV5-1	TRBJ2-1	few	CASSLARSSGKTYNEQFF	TGCGCCAGCAGCTTGGCCCGGTCTAGCGGGAAGACCTACAATGAGCAGTTCTTC
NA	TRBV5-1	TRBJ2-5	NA	CASSSSGGETQYF	TGCGCCAGCAGTTCTTCCGGGGGCGAGACCCAGTACTTC
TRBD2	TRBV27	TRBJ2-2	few	CASKRGAGVPGELFF	TGTGCCAGCAAACGGGGAGCGGGAGTTCCCGGGGAGCTGTTTTTT
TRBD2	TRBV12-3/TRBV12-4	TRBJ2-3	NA	CASNPGGLSTDTQYF	TGTGCCAGCAACCCGGGGGGGCTTAGCACAGATACGCAGTATTTT
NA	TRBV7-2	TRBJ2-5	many	CASSLSYSNKETQYF	TGTGCCAGCAGCTTATCTTACTCCAATAAAGAGACCCAGTACTTC
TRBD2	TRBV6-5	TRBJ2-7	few	CASSRSGDYYEQYF	TGTGCCAGCAGCCGTAGCGGGGACTACTACGAGCAGTACTTC
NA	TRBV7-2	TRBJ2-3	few	CASSIGSGLPTDTQYF	TGTGCCAGCAGCATAGGGTCGGGACTCCCCACAGATACGCAGTATTTT
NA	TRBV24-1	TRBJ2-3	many	CATSSDGNTQYF	TGTGCCACCAGTTCGGACGGCAATACGCAGTATTTT
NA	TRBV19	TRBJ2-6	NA	CASSMMGVPFPGANVLTF	TGTGCCAGTAGTATGATGGGGGTTCCCTTCCCTGGGGCCAACGTCCTGACTTTC
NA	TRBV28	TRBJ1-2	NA	CASTAEFYGYTF	TGTGCCAGCACGGCAGAGTTCTATGGCTACACCTTC
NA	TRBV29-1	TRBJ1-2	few	CSVGGVAGYTF	TGCAGCGTCGGGGGGGTCGCCGGCTACACCTTC
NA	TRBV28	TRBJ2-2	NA	CASTVPNTGELFF	TGTGCCAGCACAGTCCCCAACACCGGGGAGCTGTTTTTT
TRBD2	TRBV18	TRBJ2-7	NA	CASSSLAGEAYEQYF	TGTGCCAGCTCATCACTAGCGGGGGAGGCCTACGAGCAGTACTTC
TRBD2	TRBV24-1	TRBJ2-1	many	CATSRTSGRAFEQFF	TGTGCCACCAGCAGGACTAGCGGGAGGGCCTTCGAGCAGTTCTTC
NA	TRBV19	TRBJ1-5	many	CASSIPPGRSNQPQHF	TGTGCCAGTAGTATCCCCCCGGGAAGAAGCAATCAGCCCCAGCATTTT
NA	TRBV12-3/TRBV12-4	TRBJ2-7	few	CASSFSRTYEQYF	TGTGCCAGCAGTTTTTCGCGGACCTACGAGCAGTACTTC
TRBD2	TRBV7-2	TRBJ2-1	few	CASSFGTSGRYNEQFF	TGTGCCAGCAGCTTCGGGACTAGCGGGAGGTACAATGAGCAGTTCTTC
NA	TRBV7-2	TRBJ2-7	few	CASSFDERYEQYF	TGTGCCAGCAGCTTCGACGAGAGGTACGAGCAGTACTTC
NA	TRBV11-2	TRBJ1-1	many	CASSFPRGGEGMSTEAFF	TGTGCCAGCAGCTTCCCCCGGGGGGGAGAGGGGATGAGCACTGAAGCTTTCTTT
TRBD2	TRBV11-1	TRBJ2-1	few	CASSLDGLAGNENEQFF	TGTGCCAGCAGCTTAGATGGACTAGCGGGAAATGAAAATGAGCAGTTCTTC
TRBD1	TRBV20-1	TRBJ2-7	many	CSARQGPPSYEQYF	TGCAGTGCTCGACAGGGGCCCCCCTCCTACGAGCAGTACTTC
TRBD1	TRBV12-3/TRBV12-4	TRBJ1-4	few	CASSLKWDRDEKLFF	TGTGCCAGCAGTTTGAAGTGGGACAGGGACGAAAAACTGTTTTTT
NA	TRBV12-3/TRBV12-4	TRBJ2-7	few	CASSFSGITYEQYF	TGTGCCAGCAGTTTTTCAGGGATAACCTACGAGCAGTACTTC
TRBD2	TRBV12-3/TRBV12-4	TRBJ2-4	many	CASRSGWEGLDIQYF	TGTGCCAGCAGATCCGGATGGGAGGGCTTAGACATTCAGTACTTC
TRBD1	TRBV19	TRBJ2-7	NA	CASSTITGTGAYEQYF	TGTGCCAGTAGTACGATCACCGGGACAGGGGCCTACGAGCAGTACTTC
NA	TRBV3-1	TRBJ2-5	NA	CAIRDSQETQYF	TGTGCCATCCGGGACTCCCAAGAGACCCAGTACTTC
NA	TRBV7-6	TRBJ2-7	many	CASSLAYGGLRPAEQYF	TGTGCCAGCAGCTTAGCTTATGGGGGGCTAAGACCGGCCGAGCAGTACTTC
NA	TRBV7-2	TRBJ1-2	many	CASSLGSGSSNYGYTF	TGTGCCAGCAGCTTAGGGTCCGGGTCAAGTAACTATGGCTACACCTTC
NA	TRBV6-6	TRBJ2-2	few	CASSYRREAGNTGELFF	TGTGCCAGCAGTTATCGTCGGGAAGCGGGGAACACCGGGGAGCTGTTTTTT
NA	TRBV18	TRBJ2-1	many	CASSLTRGDEQFF	TGTGCCAGCTCACTGACTAGGGGGGATGAGCAGTTCTTC
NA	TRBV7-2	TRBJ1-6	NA	CASSAERTSYNSPLHF	TGTGCCAGCAGCGCGGAGAGGACCTCCTATAATTCACCCCTCCACTTT